The clone carrying this TCR beta chain was counted ten times or more. No antigen is known for it. These data are taken from a study of blood T cells in healthy people across ages. A second PCR, run for roughly 7 to 11 cycles, used a sample-barcoded 5' primer plus a J-beta primer mix. With 12 random nucleotides, a template-switch adaptor tagged each individual cDNA molecule. A single record per CDR3 protein comes from TCRdb applying MiXCR to the 5' RACE reads. This table holds some 1.5 million distinct CDR3 sequences, approximately 30% found once. Study-wide findings and caveats: A strong correlation was seen between TCR beta diversity and naive T cell percentage.

The CDR3 is 16 residues long. From germline, CDR1 is SGDLS and CDR2 YYNGEE. The ends were cut back, 4 bases at V and 0 bases at J, with 14 bases in the middle. The clonotype comes from a woman younger than 45 in good health. The chain uses TRBV9 and TRBJ2-4; TRBD2 is a possible D gene (6 bases). The sample consisted of blood. The CDR3 coding sequence is TGTGCCAGCAGCCCCTCCAGCGGGCTAGCCAAAAACATTCAGTACTTC. Translated, it gives CASSPSSGLAKNIQYF.